This T cell receptor (beta chain) was identified during a study of T cell responses to AZD1222 COVID-19 vaccine. Study conclusions and caveats: Spike-wide coverage was observed for vaccine-associated CD4 TCRs, with dominant responses at 160-218 and 743-854. Unmutated variant regions are reportedly targeted by nearly half of spike-specific TCRs.

CDR1 and CDR2 (germline): KGHDR, SFDVKD. This CDR3 spans 13 amino acids. With 4 bases removed from V and 0 bases from J, the gap between germline ends came to 3 bases. The table came from immunoSEQ multiplex PCR; TCRdb's copy has only in-frame clones and leaves some out. The table shows around 140,000 clones, with over 85% occurring only once. Of note for this clone: Its antigen is unidentified.

The starting material was peripheral blood, obtained on day 0 of MenACWY control vaccination. The rearrangement joins TRBV24-1 to TRBJ1-3; no firm D call. This receptor was identified in an adult in good health. The DNA of the CDR3 is TGTGCCACCAGTGAAAGCTCTGGAAACACCATATATTTT. It is translated as CATSESSGNTIYF.